These 14 T cell receptor beta chains share one sample of origin, sequenced in a study of T cells expressing NK-cell markers (dated by TCRdb to 2019 to 2021). Library generation was performed with 5' RACE. Sequencing used an Illumina HiSeq 2000. TCRdb reprocessed the reads into one record per CDR3 protein sequence, lacking DNA. In this sample's table one finds approximately 380,000 distinct CDR3 sequences. Around 4.9% of the sample goes to the ten largest clones. Sequencing input: blood T cells: a sorted CD56 or NKG2C T cell subset, CD4+ or CD8+ T cells, or bulk PBMC T cells (not recorded which). These receptors came from a man aged 18 to 69 in good health.

The V call is TRBV20-1, the J call TRBJ2-7; TCRdb reports TRBD2, a call that lacks DNA to check it against. The length of the CDR3 is 13 residues. Germline assignment: CDR1 DFQATT and CDR2 SNEGSKA (reference sequence). The CDR3 region is CSARDQRDHEQYF.

V gene TRBV5-5 combines with J gene TRBJ2-2. From germline, CDR1 is SGHKS and CDR2 YYEKEE (reference sequence). The CDR3 has 16 residues. This CDR3 reads CASSLGEGRYTGELFF.

The chain recombines TRBV20-1 with TRBJ1-6. CDR1 DFQATT and CDR2 SNEGSKA come from the germline V gene (reference sequence). The CDR3 consists of 16 residues. The CDR3 reads CSARDEDGFYNSPLHF.

This sequence joins TRBV21-1 and TRBJ1-4. TRBV21-1 is noted as a pseudogene. CDR3 length equals 17 residues. This CDR3 is CASSKGDLTATNEKLFF.

This chain uses TRBV5-1 with TRBJ2-7; as DNA is missing, the TRBD1 call by TCRdb cannot be tested. The CDR3 length is 16 residues. Germline assignment: CDR1 SGHRS and CDR2 YFSETQ. Here the CDR3 reads CASSLEAGGWFYEQYF.

The chain employs TRBV20-1 and TRBJ1-5; without DNA, the TCRdb call of TRBD1 cannot be checked. The CDR3 length is 16 residues. Germline-derived CDR1 and CDR2 are DFQATT and SNEGSKA (reference sequence). The CDR3 loop is CSARATGGSSNQPQHF.

V gene TRBV6-1 combines with J gene TRBJ2-7; absent DNA, TCRdb's TRBD1 call cannot be checked. The germline CDR1 and CDR2 sequences are MNHNS and SASEGT. This CDR3 contains 15 residues. CDR3 region: CASSISGTGFYEQYF.

V gene TRBV6-5 combines with J gene TRBJ2-5; TCRdb's D call, TRBD1, is unchecked because there is no DNA. From germline, CDR1 is MNHEY and CDR2 SVGAGI. This CDR3 contains 16 residues. The CDR3 loop reads CASSLNPQGVVETQYF.

This chain connects TRBV4-1 to TRBJ1-1; without DNA, the TCRdb call of TRBD1 cannot be checked. CDR3 length equals 15 residues. CDR1 and CDR2 (germline): MGHRA, YSYEKL. The CDR3 is CASSQTRTGGTEAFF.

This chain joins TRBV7-9 and TRBJ1-4; TCRdb returns TRBD1, unconfirmable since there is no DNA. The CDR3 runs 13 residues. Per germline, CDR1 SEHNR and CDR2 FQNEAQ (reference sequence). CDR3 protein: CASSLDGAGKLFF.

The chain recombines TRBV4-1 with TRBJ2-7; TCRdb calls TRBD2, which cannot be checked without DNA. The germline V gene encodes CDR1 MGHRA and CDR2 YSYEKL. The CDR3 contains 16 residues. The CDR3 is CASSQERLAASYEQYF.

The chain is built from TRBV11-2 and TRBJ2-7; checking the TCRdb D call of TRBD1 is not possible without DNA. Germline lookup yields CDR1 SGHAT and CDR2 FQNNGV. The CDR3 loop spans 16 amino acids. CDR3 region: CASSSRAQTGYYEQYF.

V usage is TRBV20-1 and J usage is TRBJ2-2. The CDR3 contains 14 residues. Germline loops: CDR1 DFQATT, CDR2 SNEGSKA (reference sequence). The CDR3 loop is CSARGYASTGELFF.

The V call is TRBV24-1, the J call TRBJ1-1. Germline CDR1 KGHDR, CDR2 SFDVKD. The CDR3 sequence is 11 residues long. This chain's CDR3 is CATRKGTEAFF.